The rows below give T cell receptor beta chains drawn from one sample of a study of blood T cell repertoires in COVID-19. This table comes from immunoSEQ multiplex PCR, and its TCRdb copy is limited to in-frame clones, with some not included. Here the sample spans roughly 86,000 clones, 70% to 90% being singletons. Input material: peripheral blood. Source of these receptors: a man between 35 and 55 years old with acute or convalescent COVID-19. Each CDR3 is given with its conserved first and last residue. The D gene is left open where the match is weak. Part of the rows lack a size; the others show once, few, many or a class for expanded clones.

V gene: TRBV12-3/TRBV12-4; clone size: -; D gene: -; J gene: TRBJ1-1; CDR3 protein: CASSFQGTTEAFF; CDR3 DNA: TGTGCCAGCAGTTTCCAGGGCACCACTGAAGCTTTCTTT
V gene: TRBV29-1; clone size: -; D gene: TRBD1; J gene: TRBJ1-2; CDR3 protein: CSVGDTGEVYTF; CDR3 DNA: TGCAGCGTGGGGGACACAGGGGAGGTATACACCTTC
V gene: TRBV7-7; clone size: -; D gene: TRBD2; J gene: TRBJ2-6; CDR3 protein: CASSFGLAGTGANVLTF; CDR3 DNA: TGTGCCAGCAGCTTTGGGCTAGCGGGAACTGGGGCCAACGTCCTGACTTTC
V gene: TRBV6-5; clone size: few; D gene: -; J gene: TRBJ1-1; CDR3 protein: CASSLTGSTEAFF; CDR3 DNA: TGTGCCAGCAGTCTCACAGGGAGCACTGAAGCTTTCTTT
V gene: TRBV5-1; clone size: -; D gene: TRBD1; J gene: TRBJ1-3; CDR3 protein: CASSPKQGAGNTIYF; CDR3 DNA: TGCGCCAGCAGCCCAAAACAGGGGGCTGGAAACACCATATATTTT
V gene: TRBV30; clone size: -; D gene: TRBD2; J gene: TRBJ2-1; CDR3 protein: CAWSPGLAGVNEQFF; CDR3 DNA: TGTGCCTGGAGTCCAGGACTAGCGGGAGTCAATGAGCAGTTCTTC
V gene: TRBV30; clone size: -; D gene: TRBD1; J gene: TRBJ2-2; CDR3 protein: CAWSSDRGGTGELFF; CDR3 DNA: TGTGCCTGGAGTTCGGACAGGGGTGGCACCGGGGAGCTGTTTTTT
V gene: TRBV6-6; clone size: -; D gene: -; J gene: TRBJ1-5; CDR3 protein: CASSYVNQPQHF; CDR3 DNA: TGTGCCAGCAGTTACGTAAATCAGCCCCAGCATTTT
V gene: TRBV19; clone size: -; D gene: -; J gene: TRBJ1-5; CDR3 protein: CASSPYRSENQPQHF; CDR3 DNA: TGTGCCAGTAGTCCTTATCGGAGTGAAAATCAGCCCCAGCATTTT
V gene: TRBV7-9; clone size: -; D gene: -; J gene: TRBJ1-6; CDR3 protein: CASSPRGESSYNSPLHF; CDR3 DNA: TGTGCCAGCAGCCCCCGTGGGGAGAGCTCCTATAATTCACCCCTCCACTTT
V gene: TRBV4-2; clone size: -; D gene: -; J gene: TRBJ1-1; CDR3 protein: CASSPPGWVRRGKNTEAFF; CDR3 DNA: TGTGCCAGCAGCCCACCCGGGTGGGTCCGCAGAGGTAAGAACACTGAAGCTTTCTTT
V gene: TRBV27; clone size: -; D gene: TRBD1; J gene: TRBJ2-7; CDR3 protein: CASSLKGAHYEQYF; CDR3 DNA: TGTGCCAGCAGTTTGAAGGGGGCCCACTACGAGCAGTACTTC
V gene: TRBV6-6; clone size: -; D gene: TRBD1; J gene: TRBJ1-6; CDR3 protein: CASSYGHRGNSPLHF; CDR3 DNA: TGTGCCAGCAGTTACGGGCACAGGGGGAATTCACCCCTCCACTTT
V gene: TRBV2; clone size: -; D gene: TRBD1; J gene: TRBJ1-1; CDR3 protein: CASRLSGTGKAFF; CDR3 DNA: TGTGCCAGCAGGCTTTCCGGGACAGGGAAAGCTTTCTTT
V gene: TRBV6-6; clone size: -; D gene: TRBD1; J gene: TRBJ1-1; CDR3 protein: CASSERGQGLPEAFF; CDR3 DNA: TGTGCCAGCAGCGAAAGAGGACAGGGCCTTCCTGAAGCTTTCTTT
V gene: TRBV6-6; clone size: -; D gene: -; J gene: TRBJ1-2; CDR3 protein: CATQPGTNYGYTF; CDR3 DNA: TGTGCCACCCAGCCAGGAACTAACTATGGCTACACCTTC
V gene: TRBV30; clone size: once; D gene: -; J gene: TRBJ1-2; CDR3 protein: CAWIQAANYGYTF; CDR3 DNA: TGTGCCTGGATACAGGCAGCTAACTATGGCTACACCTTC
V gene: TRBV4-1; clone size: -; D gene: -; J gene: TRBJ1-1; CDR3 protein: CASSQVAEGMNTEAFF; CDR3 DNA: TGCGCCAGCAGCCAAGTGGCTGAGGGCATGAACACTGAAGCTTTCTTT
V gene: TRBV9; clone size: -; D gene: TRBD1; J gene: TRBJ1-4; CDR3 protein: CASSVGLTGVEEKLFF; CDR3 DNA: TGTGCCAGCAGCGTAGGATTGACAGGGGTGGAGGAAAAACTGTTTTTT
V gene: TRBV11-2; clone size: -; D gene: TRBD1; J gene: TRBJ1-3; CDR3 protein: CASSSNRGVNTIYF; CDR3 DNA: TGTGCCAGCAGCTCCAACAGGGGGGTTAACACCATATATTTT
V gene: TRBV7-9; clone size: -; D gene: TRBD1; J gene: TRBJ2-1; CDR3 protein: CASSPARTGVVNEQFF; CDR3 DNA: TGTGCCAGCAGCCCCGCACGGACAGGGGTTGTCAATGAGCAGTTCTTC
V gene: TRBV7-7; clone size: -; D gene: TRBD1; J gene: TRBJ1-4; CDR3 protein: CASSRTGGLDEKLFF; CDR3 DNA: TGTGCTAGCAGCAGAACAGGGGGCTTGGATGAAAAACTGTTTTTT
V gene: TRBV30; clone size: few; D gene: TRBD2; J gene: TRBJ2-7; CDR3 protein: CAWSFFTGGFHRSYEQYF; CDR3 DNA: TGTGCCTGGAGTTTTTTTACGGGGGGGTTCCATCGATCCTACGAGCAGTACTTC
V gene: TRBV29-1; clone size: -; D gene: -; J gene: TRBJ1-5; CDR3 protein: CSVGGVDQPQHF; CDR3 DNA: TGCAGCGTTGGGGGGGTCGATCAGCCCCAGCATTTT
V gene: TRBV29-1; clone size: -; D gene: TRBD1; J gene: TRBJ1-2; CDR3 protein: CSVGQGGRYGYTF; CDR3 DNA: TGCAGCGTTGGACAGGGAGGTCGATATGGCTACACCTTC
V gene: TRBV5-6; clone size: once; D gene: -; J gene: TRBJ1-1; CDR3 protein: CASSLYGGETFF; CDR3 DNA: TGTGCCAGCAGCTTGTATGGGGGCGAAACTTTCTTT
V gene: TRBV4-1; clone size: -; D gene: -; J gene: TRBJ1-1; CDR3 protein: CASSQDSGGRGEAFF; CDR3 DNA: TGCGCCAGCAGCCAAGATAGCGGGGGGCGGGGTGAAGCTTTCTTT
V gene: TRBV18; clone size: -; D gene: -; J gene: TRBJ1-1; CDR3 protein: CASSLGGQGTEAFF; CDR3 DNA: TGTGCCAGCTCACTGGGGGGGCAGGGCACTGAAGCTTTCTTT
V gene: TRBV4-1; clone size: once; D gene: -; J gene: TRBJ2-7; CDR3 protein: CASSQDSAGSPYEQYF; CDR3 DNA: TGCGCCAGCAGCCAAGATTCGGCGGGGAGCCCCTACGAGCAGTACTTC
V gene: TRBV7-6; clone size: -; D gene: TRBD2; J gene: TRBJ2-3; CDR3 protein: CASAPKGLAGPYSGTDTQYF; CDR3 DNA: TGTGCCAGCGCCCCTAAGGGCCTAGCGGGGCCCTATAGTGGCACAGATACGCAGTATTTT
V gene: TRBV6-1; clone size: -; D gene: -; J gene: TRBJ1-2; CDR3 protein: CASTLRGGRDGYTF; CDR3 DNA: TGTGCCAGCACCCTACGAGGGGGGAGGGATGGCTACACCTTC
V gene: TRBV2; clone size: -; D gene: -; J gene: TRBJ1-2; CDR3 protein: CASSDRGFPGGYTF; CDR3 DNA: TGTGCCAGCAGTGATAGGGGGTTCCCCGGCGGCTACACCTTC
V gene: TRBV3-1/TRBV3-2; clone size: -; D gene: -; J gene: TRBJ1-1; CDR3 protein: CASSPPAYTEAFF; CDR3 DNA: TGTGCCAGCAGCCCTCCCGCGTACACTGAAGCTTTCTTT
V gene: TRBV4-1; clone size: -; D gene: -; J gene: TRBJ2-7; CDR3 protein: CASTRQANSYEQYF; CDR3 DNA: TGCGCCAGCACCCGACAGGCGAACTCCTACGAGCAGTACTTC
V gene: TRBV30; clone size: once; D gene: TRBD1; J gene: TRBJ1-2; CDR3 protein: CAWSAAGGYYGYTF; CDR3 DNA: TGTGCCTGGAGTGCGGCAGGGGGTTACTATGGCTACACCTTC
V gene: TRBV2; clone size: -; D gene: -; J gene: TRBJ1-3; CDR3 protein: CASSYINTIYF; CDR3 DNA: TGTGCCAGCAGTTACATTAACACCATATATTTT
V gene: TRBV7-3; clone size: -; D gene: -; J gene: TRBJ2-1; CDR3 protein: CASSLFGGENNEQFF; CDR3 DNA: TGTGCCAGCAGCTTATTCGGGGGAGAGAACAATGAGCAGTTCTTC
V gene: TRBV11-2; clone size: -; D gene: TRBD2; J gene: TRBJ2-1; CDR3 protein: CASSSLTSGPPTDEQFF; CDR3 DNA: TGTGCCAGCAGCTCCTTGACTAGCGGGCCGCCTACGGATGAGCAGTTCTTC
V gene: TRBV5-6; clone size: -; D gene: -; J gene: TRBJ2-1; CDR3 protein: CASSAWAGLYNEQFF; CDR3 DNA: TGTGCCAGCAGCGCCTGGGCGGGTCTTTACAATGAGCAGTTCTTC
V gene: TRBV27; clone size: -; D gene: -; J gene: TRBJ1-2; CDR3 protein: CASSLIRRAHNPDGYTF; CDR3 DNA: TGTGCCAGCAGTTTAATCCGGCGGGCCCACAACCCCGATGGCTACACCTTC
V gene: TRBV7-3; clone size: -; D gene: -; J gene: TRBJ2-1; CDR3 protein: CASSLVAYNEQFF; CDR3 DNA: TGTGCCAGCAGCTTAGTAGCGTACAATGAGCAGTTCTTC
V gene: TRBV29-1; clone size: once; D gene: TRBD1; J gene: TRBJ1-1; CDR3 protein: CSARTGATNTEAFF; CDR3 DNA: TGCAGCGCCCGGACAGGGGCAACGAACACTGAAGCTTTCTTT
V gene: TRBV11-2; clone size: -; D gene: -; J gene: TRBJ2-1; CDR3 protein: CASSLGQNNEQFF; CDR3 DNA: TGTGCCAGCAGCTTAGGACAGAACAATGAGCAGTTCTTC
V gene: TRBV3-1/TRBV3-2; clone size: few; D gene: -; J gene: TRBJ1-2; CDR3 protein: CASSQGAVNGYTF; CDR3 DNA: TGTGCCAGCAGCCAAGGGGCAGTAAATGGCTACACCTTC
V gene: TRBV4-1; clone size: once; D gene: TRBD1; J gene: TRBJ2-7; CDR3 protein: CASSLQDRGALEQYF; CDR3 DNA: TGCGCCAGCAGCCTACAGGACAGGGGGGCTCTCGAGCAGTACTTC
V gene: TRBV19; clone size: -; D gene: -; J gene: TRBJ1-1; CDR3 protein: CASRETGDMNTEAFF; CDR3 DNA: TGTGCCAGTAGGGAGACTGGGGACATGAACACTGAAGCTTTCTTT
V gene: TRBV30; clone size: once; D gene: -; J gene: TRBJ1-3; CDR3 protein: CAWSPGVIGENTIYF; CDR3 DNA: TGTGCCTGGAGCCCCGGAGTTATAGGAGAAAACACCATATATTTT
V gene: TRBV27; clone size: -; D gene: -; J gene: TRBJ2-3; CDR3 protein: CASSWARTQYF; CDR3 DNA: TGTGCCAGCAGTTGGGCGAGAACGCAGTATTTT
V gene: TRBV9; clone size: once; D gene: TRBD1; J gene: TRBJ1-6; CDR3 protein: CASSGTGTENSPLHF; CDR3 DNA: TGTGCCAGCAGCGGAACCGGGACAGAGAATTCACCCCTCCACTTT
V gene: TRBV20-1; clone size: -; D gene: -; J gene: TRBJ1-1; CDR3 protein: CSASSRRGLNTEAFF; CDR3 DNA: TGCAGTGCTAGTAGCCGCCGGGGATTGAACACTGAAGCTTTCTTT